The 8 T cell receptor beta chains below were found in one sample sequenced in a study of blood T cell dynamics during melanoma immunotherapy. Time point described: week 3, after first cycle of checkpoint inhibitor. This table comes from immunoSEQ multiplex PCR, and its TCRdb copy is limited to in-frame clones, with some not included. The table has 25,000 to 30,000 clones, roughly 88% seen once. The sample in question was blood, obtained from a patient treated with checkpoint blockade. The source of these receptors is a human donor with melanoma.

V usage is TRBV7-6 and J usage is TRBJ2-3; 12 bases line up with TRBD2. This CDR3 is built from 20 residues. In germline, CDR1 is SGHVS, CDR2 FNYEAQ. V lost 7 bases and J lost 3; bases outside the gene matches: 20. The CDR3 DNA is TGTGCCAGCACCCAACCTCTCTCTAGCGGGGGGGCCGGAAGGACAGATACGCAGTATTTT. It specifies CASTQPLSSGGAGRTDTQYF.

V and J are TRBV5-4 and TRBJ1-4; D unresolved. Germline V gene data show CDR1 as SGHNT and CDR2 as YYREEE (reference sequence). Trimming shortened V by 0 bases and J by 5 bases, and 5 bases separated the two germline ends. The CDR3 is 13 residues long. The CDR3 bases are TGTGCCAGCAGCTTGGACCTAAATGAAAAACTGTTTTTT. Translated: CASSLDLNEKLFF.

The rearrangement links TRBV19 to TRBJ1-5; D uncertain. V was cut by 4 bases and J by 3 bases, with 4 bases left in between. CDR1 and CDR2 from the germline V gene are LNHDA and SQIVND (reference sequence). The CDR3 is 12 amino acids. The CDR3 spells CASSTYNQPQHF. In DNA, the CDR3 is TGTGCCAGTAGTACCTACAATCAGCCCCAGCATTTT.

The chain couples TRBV7-2 to TRBJ1-5; 10 bases are shared with TRBD1. The CDR3 consists of 15 residues. J was trimmed by 5 bases and V by 5 bases; bases with no gene match: 6. The germline CDR1 and CDR2 sequences are SGHTA and FQGNSA. CDR3 residues: CASSQTGGIDQPQHF. The CDR3 DNA reads as TGTGCCAGCAGCCAGACAGGGGGCATCGATCAGCCCCAGCATTTT.

This chain joins TRBV19 and TRBJ2-2; D remains unclear. The CDR3 runs to 14 residues. Trimming shortened V by 2 bases and J by 2 bases, and 6 bases separated the two germline ends. The germline CDR1 and CDR2 sequences are LNHDA and SQIVND (reference sequence). The CDR3 region has the DNA TGTGCCAGTAGTATACCCATCAACACCGGGGAGCTGTTTTTT. This codes for CASSIPINTGELFF. Drawing the rest from reference TRBV19 and TRBJ2-2, the complete variable domain is DGGITQSPKYLFRKEGQNVTLSCEQNLNHDAMYWYRQDPGQGLRLIYYSQIVNDFQKGDIAEGYSVSREKKESFPLTVTSAQKNPTAFYLCASSIPINTGELFFGEGSRLTVL.

The V gene is TRBV7-2, the J gene TRBJ2-5, with D perhaps matching TRBD2 (5 bases). Trimming left V 1 base short and J 5 bases short, with 11 bases between. Germline V gene sequence: CDR1 SGHTA, CDR2 FQGNSA. The CDR3 has 14 amino acids. The CDR3 nucleotides read TGTGCCAGCAGCTTAGAACTAGTAAGCGAGACCCAGTACTTC. It encodes CASSLELVSETQYF.

J is TRBJ1-3 and V is TRBV5-4; a possible D gene is TRBD1 (5 bases). The V and J ends lost 7 bases and 2 bases respectively, with 10 bases between them. The CDR3 covers 13 residues. The V gene's germline CDR1 is SGHNT and CDR2 YYREEE (reference sequence). The CDR3 protein is CASSTEAGNTIYF. The CDR3 DNA reads TGTGCCAGCTCGACAGAGGCTGGAAACACCATATATTTT.

The chain recombines TRBV2 with TRBJ1-1; D gene uncertain. The CDR3 sequence is 14 residues long. Germline loops: CDR1 SNHLY, CDR2 FYNNEI. Trimming removed 4 bases from V and 1 base from J, with 10 bases in between. The CDR3 loop is CASSVGRRNTEAFF. CDR3 DNA sequence: TGTGCCAGCAGTGTCGGCAGGAGGAACACTGAAGCTTTCTTT.